This paragraph covers one T cell receptor (beta chain) sequence. Authors' analysis steps: Cell counts per sample came from amplifying reference gene primers. Clones were read by immunoSEQ multiplex PCR, and TCRdb kept only the in-frame ones, dropping some. The V and J calls and clone size come from that table; D and trimming were worked out from the DNA. The profile shows roughly 240,000 clones, around four fifths of them singletons. This entry is derived from a study of blood T cell repertoires in COVID-19. This CDR3 is 13 amino acids long. Germline assignment: CDR1 SNHLY and CDR2 FYNNEI. Trimming cost V 7 bases and J 0 bases, with 7 bases left between them.

V gene TRBV2 combines with J gene TRBJ1-5; D gene unclear. Input material: peripheral blood. The receptor was derived from a man between 60 and 75 years old who had recovered from COVID-19. Written as DNA, the CDR3 is TGTGCCAGCAAACGAGATAGCAATCAGCCCCAGCATTTT. As protein: CASKRDSNQPQHF.